This T cell receptor (beta chain) was identified during a study of cytomegalovirus exposure and HLA in healthy donors. Findings of the study overall: The productive fraction for most TCR beta V segments was about 87% or about 30% in an earlier analysis.

PCR involved 60 Vbeta and 13 Jbeta primers. Per the original data handling: In a later analysis, of 79 million or so unique beta chains, some 10 million appeared in at least two donors. Assay used: immunoSEQ multiplex PCR; TCRdb lists only in-frame clones, some missing. V, J and clone size were drawn from that table, and D and trimming were deduced from the DNA. Of approximately 120,000 clones listed, roughly three quarters are singletons. Whereas donors were nominally healthy upon sampling, unrecorded immune exposures were probable. The trim removed 1 base at V and 8 bases at J, leaving 6 bases unmatched. This CDR3 is 15 amino acids long. Germline CDR1 SGHRS, CDR2 YFSETQ. A word on this clone: What it binds is not known.

The specimen sequenced was PBMCs. This chain links TRBV5-1 with TRBJ2-1; TRBD2 matches at 10 bases. The TCR sequence derives from a man aged 25 to 40 in good health and CMV-seropositive. The CDR3 DNA follows: TGCGCCAGCAGCTTGAGCGGGAGGGCCGGCGATGAGCAGTTCTTC. It translates to CASSLSGRAGDEQFF.